The 9 T cell receptor beta chains given below trace back to one sample, sequenced in a study of regulatory T cells in long-lasting Graves disease. The TCR beta library used iRepertoire HTBI primers with Arm-PCR amplification of CDR3. TCRdb reprocessed the multiplex PCR reads via MiXCR and lists one record per CDR3 protein. Of roughly 500,000 distinct CDR3 sequences in the sample, around 13% were seen once. As to time point: newly diagnosed GD, antithyroid drugs for less than 3 months. PBMCs provided the RNA from which the TCR library was made. The data also belong to a second study, concerning T cells in Graves' hyperthyroidism and ophthalmopathy.

The input for sequencing was peripheral blood mononuclear cells (PBMCs), taken at new diagnosis, from a patient treated with antithyroid drugs. The receptors come from a woman in her twenties or thirties with Graves disease.

This sequence joins TRBV6-2 or TRBV6-3 and TRBJ1-2; D remains unclear. V dropped 7 bases and J dropped 0 bases, with 9 bases sitting between them. CDR1 is MNHEY, CDR2 SVGEGT, per germline. The CDR3 contains 13 residues. The CDR3 spells CASNSRANYGYTF. DNA for the CDR3: TGTGCCAGCAATTCCCGGGCTAACTATGGCTACACCTTC.

This clonotype was detected ten times or more. The chain links TRBV30 to TRBJ2-1; D tentatively fits TRBD1 or TRBD2 (5 bases each). The CDR3 has 11 residues. V was shortened by 3 bases and J by 12 bases, with 12 bases between the two germline ends. CDR1 is GTSNPN and CDR2 is SVGIG in the germline V gene (reference sequence). The CDR3 DNA reads TGTGCCTGGAGCCTCGGGGCCCGGCAGTTCTTC. It is translated as CAWSLGARQFF.

This clonotype was seen more than once but under ten times. The genes are TRBV7-9 and TRBJ1-2; D gene ambiguous. The germline V gene encodes CDR1 SEHNR and CDR2 FQNEAQ (reference sequence). This CDR3 has 18 amino acids. Trimming pared 3 bases from V and 6 bases from J, leaving 26 bases between. CDR3 in DNA: TGTGCCAGCAGCTTTCCTAGCCGTCGGGCGCCAATGTGGAATGGCTACACCTTC. Its translation is CASSFPSRRAPMWNGYTF.

This clonotype showed up many times. The rearrangement links TRBV20-1 to TRBJ2-3; the D is unclear. The CDR3 has 13 residues. V was cut by 4 bases and J by 7 bases, with 15 bases left in between. Per the germline V gene, CDR1 is DFQATT and CDR2 is SNEGSKA (reference sequence). The CDR3 spells CSATRPRLHTQYF. CDR3 sequence (DNA): TGCAGTGCTACAAGACCCCGACTTCATACGCAGTATTTT.

This clonotype has a count of ten or more. The rearrangement uses TRBV12-5 and TRBJ2-3, with D possibly TRBD1 on 6 matching bases. Germline V gene lookup returns CDR1 LGHNT and CDR2 FRNRAP. This CDR3 has 14 amino acids. Trimming took 5 bases from V and 2 from J, leaving 11 bases between them. CDR3 region: CASGRDIPTDTQYF. In DNA, the CDR3 is TGTGCTAGTGGTCGGGACATACCCACAGATACGCAGTATTTT. Based on the CDR3 plus reference TRBV12-5 and TRBJ2-3, the full variable domain is DARVTQTPRHKVTEMGQEVTMRCQPILGHNTVFWYRQTMMQGLELLAYFRNRAPLDDSGMPKDRFSAEMPDATLATLKIQPSEPRDSAVYFCASGRDIPTDTQYFGPGTRLTVL.

The chain employs TRBV20-1 and TRBJ1-3; D call uncertain. The CDR3 is 14 residues long. Germline values: CDR1 DFQATT, CDR2 SNEGSKA (reference sequence). Trimming took off 3 bases at V and 3 bases at J, with 12 bases between the two ends. The DNA of the CDR3 is TGCAGTGCTAGCGAGGGAACTAATGGAAACACCATATATTTT. Its translation: CSASEGTNGNTIYF.

This clonotype has at least ten counts. V usage is TRBV24-1 and J usage is TRBJ2-7; D not certain. Germline V gene lookup returns CDR1 KGHDR and CDR2 SFDVKD. There are 11 residues in the CDR3. Trimming removed 6 bases at V and 4 bases at J, with 6 bases between. CDR3 amino acids: CATSTDYEQYF. The DNA for the CDR3 is TGTGCCACCAGTACGGATTACGAGCAGTACTTC.

This clonotype was detected only a few times. The V gene is TRBV18, the J gene TRBJ1-5; 9 positions match TRBD1. Germline V gene lookup returns CDR1 KGHSH and CDR2 LQKENI. The CDR3 has 15 amino acids. V lost 5 bases, J lost 1 base, and 3 bases stayed unmatched. CDR3 nucleotide sequence: TGTGCCAGCTCAGAACAGGGGGCCAGCAATCAGCCCCAGCATTTT. Protein sequence: CASSEQGASNQPQHF.

The rearrangement links TRBV6-1 to TRBJ1-1; possible D gene TRBD1, 5 bases. Germline assignment: CDR1 MNHNS and CDR2 SASEGT. The CDR3 length is 14 residues. Trimming left V 8 bases short and J 3 bases short, with 16 bases between. CDR3 nucleotide sequence: TGTGCCAGCGGATCACAGGACTCGGACACTGAAGCTTTCTTT. Translating it yields CASGSQDSDTEAFF.